The source of this T cell receptor beta chain is a study of OX40 agonist ivuxolimab in advanced cancers. Findings of the study overall: Average numbers of expanded clones were greater in CD8+ T cells than in CD4+.

Here immunoSEQ multiplex PCR was the method, and the copy in TCRdb shows in-frame clones only, minus some. This sample has about 52,000 clones, with around 85% found just once. V lost 6 bases and J lost 5, with 14 bases in between. Looked up from germline, CDR1 is SGHAT and CDR2 is FQNNGV. This CDR3 is 15 amino acids long. Comment on this clone: The antigen remains undetermined.

This specimen consisted of CD4+ or CD8+ T cells sorted from blood, obtained in a trial of the OX40 agonist ivuxolimab. This clonotype originated in an adult with an advanced solid tumor such as melanoma, head and neck, liver or kidney cancer. The chain is built from TRBV11-2 and TRBJ1-6; D gene unclear. This chain's CDR3 is CASRRVLSDNSPLHF. The CDR3 bases are TGTGCCAGCAGGAGAGTATTGAGCGATAATTCACCCCTCCACTTT.